This T cell receptor (beta chain) was identified in a study of human T cells and chemical hapten exposure. Specified time point: patch test 1, 2 weeks after DPC sensitization. Regarding treatment: therapeutic diphenylcyclopropenone sensitization with weekly scalp DPC. This clonotype was counted ten times or more. Using its own MiXCR run on the RACE reads, TCRdb lists one record per CDR3 protein. The table shows about 340,000 distinct CDR3 sequences, with under 9% occurring only once. With 4 bases clipped from V and 6 bases from J, the junction kept 10 bases outside the gene matches. The germline gives CDR1 SNHLY, CDR2 FYNNEI. The CDR3 spans 16 residues.

This TCR derives from a woman aged 18-29 years with alopecia areata. Some clones in this sample may be carry-over from other donors' samples. The sequenced sample was whole blood, obtained in connection with sensitization to the hapten diphenylcyclopropenone (DPC). The chain employs TRBV2 and TRBJ2-3; 10 bases match TRBD2. The CDR3 region is CASSGASGGYQDTQYF. The CDR3 bases are TGTGCCAGCAGTGGTGCTAGCGGGGGCTATCAGGATACGCAGTATTTT. Full variable domain (rest looked up from reference TRBV2 and TRBJ2-3): EPEVTQTPSHQVTQMGQEVILRCVPISNHLYFYWYRQILGQKVEFLVSFYNNEISEKSEIFDDQFSVERPDGSNFTLKIRSTKLEDSAMYFCASSGASGGYQDTQYFGPGTRLTVL.